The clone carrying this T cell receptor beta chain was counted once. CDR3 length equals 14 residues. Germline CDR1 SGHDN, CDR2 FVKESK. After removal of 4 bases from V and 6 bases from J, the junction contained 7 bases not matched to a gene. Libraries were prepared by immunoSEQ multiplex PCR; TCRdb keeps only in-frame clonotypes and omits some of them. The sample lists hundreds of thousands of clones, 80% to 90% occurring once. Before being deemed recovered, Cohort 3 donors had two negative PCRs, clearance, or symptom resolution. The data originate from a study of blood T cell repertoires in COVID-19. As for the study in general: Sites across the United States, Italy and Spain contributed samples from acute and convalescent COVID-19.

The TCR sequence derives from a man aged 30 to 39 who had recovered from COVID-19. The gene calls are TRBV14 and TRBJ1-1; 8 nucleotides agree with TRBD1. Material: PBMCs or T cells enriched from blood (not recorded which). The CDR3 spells CASSRFRTGSEAFF. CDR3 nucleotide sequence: TGTGCCAGCAGCCGATTTAGGACAGGGTCTGAAGCTTTCTTT.